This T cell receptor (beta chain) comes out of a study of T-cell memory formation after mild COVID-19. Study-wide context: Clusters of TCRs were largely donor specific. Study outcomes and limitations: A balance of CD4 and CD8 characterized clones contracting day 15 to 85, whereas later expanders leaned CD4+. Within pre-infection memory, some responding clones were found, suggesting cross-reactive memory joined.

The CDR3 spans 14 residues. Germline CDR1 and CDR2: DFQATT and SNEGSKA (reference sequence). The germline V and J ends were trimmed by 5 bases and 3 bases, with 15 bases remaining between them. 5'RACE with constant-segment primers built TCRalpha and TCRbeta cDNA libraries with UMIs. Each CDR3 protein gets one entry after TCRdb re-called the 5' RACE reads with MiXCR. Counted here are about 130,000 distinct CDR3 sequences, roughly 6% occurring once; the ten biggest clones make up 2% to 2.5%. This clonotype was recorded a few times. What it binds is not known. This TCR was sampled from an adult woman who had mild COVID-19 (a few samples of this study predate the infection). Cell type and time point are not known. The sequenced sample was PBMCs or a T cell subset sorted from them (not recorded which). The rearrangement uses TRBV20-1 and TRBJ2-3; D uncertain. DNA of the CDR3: TGCAGTGCTTCTTGGATCGAAAAGACAGATACGCAGTATTTT. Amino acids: CSASWIEKTDTQYF.